The entry below describes one TCR beta chain. The antigen remains unidentified. Germline V gene data show CDR1 as SGHKS and CDR2 as YYEKEE (reference sequence). CDR3 length: 16 amino acids. J gave up 4 bases and V 5 bases, and 11 bases lay outside the gene matches. This sample is part of a study of cytomegalovirus exposure and HLA in healthy donors. As for the study in general: Earlier work reported 90 million to 120 million unique TCR beta sequences from 180 million or so T cells.

PCR amplification relied on 60 Vbeta primers (plus 13 Jbeta primers). Only in-frame clones appear in the TCRdb table, and some are missing; sequencing was by immunoSEQ multiplex PCR. This table has under 250,000 clones, 65% to 90% appearing once. Regarding the study as a whole: High specificity and sensitivity for cytomegalovirus status were reported for the classifier. Specificity of three CMV-associated chains for CMV antigens was verified in vitro.

The clonotype comes from a woman aged 50 to 60 in good health and CMV-seronegative. The chain couples TRBV5-5 to TRBJ2-5, with 10 nucleotides matching TRBD1. Specimen: PBMCs. The CDR3 reads CASSGGDRGVLETQYF. The CDR3, as DNA: TGTGCCAGCAGTGGGGGGGACAGGGGAGTTTTAGAGACCCAGTACTTC.